The text below deals with one TCR beta chain. This specimen comes from a study of shared clonotypes between healthy human individuals. This table comes from immunoSEQ multiplex PCR, and its TCRdb copy is limited to in-frame clones, with some not included. This sample has roughly 2,500,000 clones, with 80% to 95% found just once. CDR1 KGHSH and CDR2 LQKENI come from the germline V gene. The CDR3 length is 14 residues. V lost 4 bases to trimming and J lost 2 bases; unmatched junction nucleotides: 5. V and J are TRBV18 and TRBJ2-7; TRBD1 matches at 7 bases. This receptor was taken from a man younger than 35 in good health. Some clones in this sample may be carry-over from other donors' samples. Sequencing input: naive CD4+ T cells from PBMCs. Subset of the sample: CD45RA+ positively selected. CDR3 sequence: CASSRMDRPYEQYF. The CDR3 DNA follows: TGTGCCAGCTCACGTATGGACAGGCCCTACGAGCAGTACTTC.